Each of the 19 T cell receptor beta chains below was sequenced from the same sample in a study of shared clonotypes between healthy human individuals. Repertoires were generated with immunoSEQ multiplex PCR, while TCRdb's copy carries only in-frame clones and drops some. The sample holds hundreds of thousands of clones, roughly nine tenths seen once. Naive-designated CD8 cells lacked CD45RO, were positively enriched for CCR7, and omitted terminally differentiated effector memory CD45RA+ cells. The source material was naive CD8+ T cells sorted from blood. All receptors derive from a man in his thirties or forties in good health.

V is TRBV14 and J is TRBJ2-1; TRBD1 might be the D (6 bases). V was clipped by 3 bases and J by 3 bases, with 9 bases between them. The CDR3 runs 14 residues. The V gene's germline CDR1 is SGHDN and CDR2 FVKESK. The CDR3: CASSQTGYYNEQFF. The CDR3, as DNA: TGTGCCAGCAGCCAGACAGGATACTACAATGAGCAGTTCTTC. The whole variable domain, remainder taken from reference TRBV14 and TRBJ2-1, is EAGVTQFPSHSVIEKGQTVTLRCDPISGHDNLYWYRRVMGKEIKFLLHFVKESKQDESGMPNNRFLAERTGGTYSTLKVQPAELEDSGVYFCASSQTGYYNEQFFGPGTRLTVL.

The chain is built from TRBV11-2 and TRBJ2-7; D is unclear. Germline values: CDR1 SGHAT, CDR2 FQNNGV. Trimming cost V 1 base and J 6 bases, with 7 bases left between them. There are 12 residues in the CDR3. The CDR3 is CASSLVYFEQYF. DNA for the CDR3: TGTGCCAGCAGCTTAGTATACTTCGAGCAGTACTTC. Supplemented by reference TRBV11-2 and TRBJ2-7, the full variable domain reads EAGVAQSPRYKIIEKRQSVAFWCNPISGHATLYWYQQILGQGPKLLIQFQNNGVVDDSQLPKDRFSAERLKGVDSTLKIQPAKLEDSAVYLCASSLVYFEQYFGPGTRLTVT.

The chain carries TRBV23-1 and TRBJ1-2, with TRBD1 matching 8 bases. TRBV23-1 is sorted into the ORF group, with uncertain function. V was clipped by 4 bases and J by 9 bases; unmatched bases: 13. The CDR3 length is 15 residues. CDR3 residues: CASSPPGQANVSYTF. CDR3 DNA sequence: TGCGCCAGCAGTCCCCCGGGACAGGCAAACGTTAGCTACACCTTC.

The rearrangement joins TRBV7-6 to TRBJ2-2, with no clear D. The CDR3 is 13 amino acids. V lost 2 bases and J 4 bases, leaving 5 bases between the germline ends. The germline CDR1 and CDR2 sequences are SGHVS and FNYEAQ. The CDR3 protein is CASSLTGTGELFF. The CDR3, as DNA: TGTGCCAGCAGCTTAACGGGCACCGGGGAGCTGTTTTTT. Based on the CDR3 plus reference TRBV7-6 and TRBJ2-2, the full variable domain is GAGVSQSPRYKVTKRGQDVALRCDPISGHVSLYWYRQALGQGPEFLTYFNYEAQQDKSGLPNDRFSAERPEGSISTLTIQRTEQRDSAMYRCASSLTGTGELFFGEGSRLTVL.

The chain uses TRBV5-8 and TRBJ2-1; D is unresolved. Germline CDR1 and CDR2: SGHTS and YDEGEE. The CDR3 loop spans 15 amino acids. Trimming pared 0 bases from V and 1 base from J, leaving 8 bases between. The CDR3 sequence is CASSLVGQSYNEQFF. The CDR3 nucleotides are TGTGCCAGCAGCTTGGTAGGTCAGTCCTACAATGAGCAGTTCTTC. Looking up the rest from reference TRBV5-8 and TRBJ2-1 gives the full variable domain: EAGVTQSPTHLIKTRGQQATLRCSPISGHTSVYWYQQALGLGLQFLLWYDEGEERNRGNFPPRFSGRQFPNYSSELNVNALELEDSALYLCASSLVGQSYNEQFFGPGTRLTVL.

The genes are TRBV6-6 and TRBJ2-1; a weak D match, TRBD2 (6 bases). The V end lost 10 bases, the J end lost 0 bases, and 13 bases lay between the germline ends. CDR1 MNHNY and CDR2 SVGAGI come from the germline V gene (reference sequence). There are 14 residues in the CDR3. The CDR3 DNA follows: TGTGCCACCACCTGGGGACTCTCCTACAATGAGCAGTTCTTC. It yields the protein CATTWGLSYNEQFF.

The chain employs TRBV7-9 and TRBJ1-1; D remains unclear. The CDR3 extends over 16 amino acids. V lost 1 base and J 4 bases, leaving 16 bases between the germline ends. Germline loops: CDR1 SEHNR, CDR2 FQNEAQ (reference sequence). The CDR3 loop is CASSLVVGQPLTEAFF. Written as DNA, the CDR3 is TGTGCCAGCAGCTTAGTAGTCGGGCAGCCCCTCACTGAAGCTTTCTTT.

The chain joins TRBV5-1 to TRBJ2-5; D perhaps matches TRBD2 (6 bases). Germline V lookup: CDR1 SGHRS, CDR2 YFSETQ. The CDR3 contains 16 residues. V lost 3 bases and J lost 2, with 17 bases in between. CDR3 region: CASSSSSATLQETQYF. DNA for the CDR3: TGCGCCAGCAGCTCTTCTAGCGCGACCTTGCAAGAGACCCAGTACTTC. The full variable domain, rest sourced from reference TRBV5-1 and TRBJ2-5, is KAGVTQTPRYLIKTRGQQVTLSCSPISGHRSVSWYQQTPGQGLQFLFEYFSETQRNKGNFPGRFSGRQFSNSRSEMNVSTLELGDSALYLCASSSSSATLQETQYFGPGTRLLVL.

The chain is built from TRBV7-2 and TRBJ1-1; the D is unclear. V was cut by 2 bases and J by 8 bases, with 12 bases left in between. Germline loops: CDR1 SGHTA, CDR2 FQGNSA. The CDR3 has 13 residues. CDR3 sequence (DNA): TGTGCCAGCAGCTTACTCGCGACGGGGGAAGCTTTCTTT. As protein: CASSLLATGEAFF.

The chain links TRBV7-2 to TRBJ1-1; 8 bases map to TRBD1. Germline V gene data show CDR1 as SGHTA and CDR2 as FQGNSA. Losses at the gene ends were 5 bases for V and 6 bases for J; bases not matched to a gene: 11. CDR3 length: 15 residues. The CDR3 loop is CASSIRTGISAEAFF. The CDR3 DNA sequence: TGTGCCAGCAGCATCCGGACAGGGATTTCCGCTGAAGCTTTCTTT.

The J gene is TRBJ1-4, the V gene TRBV2; D perhaps matches TRBD1 (5 bases). Germline assignment: CDR1 SNHLY and CDR2 FYNNEI. The CDR3 runs 17 residues. Trimming removed 7 bases at V and 8 bases at J, with 26 bases between. The CDR3 bases are TGTGCCAGCACAGGGCTAAGAGGGGCGGTAAGATACGAAAAACTGTTTTTT. Its translation is CASTGLRGAVRYEKLFF.

The chain recombines TRBV7-9 with TRBJ1-2, with D perhaps TRBD1 (5 bases). This CDR3 has 15 residues. The V end was cut by 1 base, the J end by 2 bases, with 11 bases between. Germline-derived CDR1 and CDR2 are SEHNR and FQNEAQ (reference sequence). DNA for the CDR3: TGTGCCAGCAGCTTAGGTGAGGGGCTCAACTATGGCTACACCTTC. It is translated as CASSLGEGLNYGYTF.

The chain joins TRBV9 to TRBJ2-5; 7 bases are shared with TRBD2. Germline V gives CDR1 SGDLS, CDR2 YYNGEE. This CDR3 is 16 amino acids long. V lost 4 bases to trimming and J lost 4 bases; unmatched junction nucleotides: 13. Written as DNA, the CDR3 is TGTGCCAGCAGCCCCGACTGGGTGACGGGAGGAGAGACCCAGTACTTC. Its translation is CASSPDWVTGGETQYF. Based on the CDR3 plus reference TRBV9 and TRBJ2-5, the full variable domain is DSGVTQTPKHLITATGQRVTLRCSPRSGDLSVYWYQQSLDQGLQFLIQYYNGEERAKGNILERFSAQQFPDLHSELNLSSLELGDSALYFCASSPDWVTGGETQYFGPGTRLLVL.

The chain links TRBV14 to TRBJ2-3, with TRBD1 identical over 10 bases. V shed 3 bases, J shed 5 bases, and the junction held 5 bases outside the gene matches. Germline assignment: CDR1 SGHDN and CDR2 FVKESK. This CDR3 contains 15 residues. DNA of the CDR3: TGTGCCAGCAGCCAGACAGGGGGCGCGGGAGATACGCAGTATTTT. Amino acids: CASSQTGGAGDTQYF.

The chain carries TRBV2 and TRBJ2-7, with D hard to call. Trimming shortened V by 10 bases and J by 0 bases, and 31 bases separated the two germline ends. Germline loops: CDR1 SNHLY, CDR2 FYNNEI. The CDR3 runs to 19 residues. The CDR3 DNA reads TGTGCCACCATAAAGGTAGGAAGCCATAAAAGACAAAACTCCTACGAGCAGTACTTC. Amino acids: CATIKVGSHKRQNSYEQYF. The whole variable domain, filled in from reference TRBV2 and TRBJ2-7, reads EPEVTQTPSHQVTQMGQEVILRCVPISNHLYFYWYRQILGQKVEFLVSFYNNEISEKSEIFDDQFSVERPDGSNFTLKIRSTKLEDSAMYFCATIKVGSHKRQNSYEQYFGPGTRLTVT.

This rearrangement joins TRBV9 to TRBJ2-3; D gene uncertain. The V gene's germline CDR1 is SGDLS and CDR2 YYNGEE. Trimming pared 2 bases from V and 4 bases from J, leaving 8 bases between. The CDR3 is 13 amino acids. CDR3 DNA: TGTGCCAGCAGCGTCTACTCGGCAGATACGCAGTATTTT. It translates to CASSVYSADTQYF.

The chain couples TRBV2 to TRBJ1-5; D perhaps matches TRBD1 (6 bases). CDR3 length equals 15 residues. Germline values: CDR1 SNHLY, CDR2 FYNNEI. V was pared by 7 bases and J by 5 bases, with 18 bases between. The CDR3 region has the DNA TGTGCCAGCACGGGGGGCCCCGGTCTGCATCAGCCCCAGCATTTT. Encoded protein: CASTGGPGLHQPQHF.

The chain carries TRBV19 and TRBJ2-2, with D uncertain. Trimming shortened V by 3 bases and J by 1 base, and 15 bases separated the two germline ends. Germline V CDR1 and CDR2: LNHDA, SQIVND (reference sequence). The CDR3 has 17 amino acids. The CDR3 nucleotides are TGTGCCAGTAGTATTGATCCCCCCCGGGTGAACACCGGGGAGCTGTTTTTT. It encodes CASSIDPPRVNTGELFF.

The sample holds one count of this clone. As DNA, the CDR3 is TGTGCCAGCCGCAGGGGGGTCGAAGCTTTCTTT. This encodes CASRRGVEAFF. This sequence joins TRBV27 and TRBJ1-1, with TRBD1 matching 7 bases. Germline V gene sequence: CDR1 MNHEY, CDR2 SMNVEV (reference sequence). This CDR3 spans 11 amino acids. V was pared by 8 bases and J by 8 bases, with 5 bases of the junction left unmatched.